Included here is one TCR beta chain sequence, with context. Its antigen is as yet unknown. Germline trimming cut 0 bases from V and 5 bases from J; bases unmatched to any gene: 9. CDR3 length equals 17 residues. Germline-derived CDR1 and CDR2 are SGDLS and YYNGEE. This record belongs to a study of cytomegalovirus exposure and HLA in healthy donors. Findings and limits, study-wide: Later work showed greater clonal expansion in HLA-associated TCR beta chains than in equally common others. The study recorded 160 or so TCR beta chains that were cytomegalovirus-associated. According to a later analysis, most TCR beta chains associated with CMV appeared HLA-restricted.

In the PCR, 60 Vbeta and 13 Jbeta primers were used. This table comes from immunoSEQ multiplex PCR, and its TCRdb copy is limited to in-frame clones, with some not included. The sample holds about 160,000 clones, over 80% seen once. The J gene is TRBJ2-3, the V gene TRBV9; 10 bases line up with TRBD2. Source material: PBMCs. This clonotype was sampled from a boy aged 2 to 9 in good health and CMV-seronegative. The CDR3 bases are TGTGCCAGCAGCGTAGTCCCAGCGGGGGGGAGGGGAGATACGCAGTATTTT. This translates into CASSVVPAGGRGDTQYF.